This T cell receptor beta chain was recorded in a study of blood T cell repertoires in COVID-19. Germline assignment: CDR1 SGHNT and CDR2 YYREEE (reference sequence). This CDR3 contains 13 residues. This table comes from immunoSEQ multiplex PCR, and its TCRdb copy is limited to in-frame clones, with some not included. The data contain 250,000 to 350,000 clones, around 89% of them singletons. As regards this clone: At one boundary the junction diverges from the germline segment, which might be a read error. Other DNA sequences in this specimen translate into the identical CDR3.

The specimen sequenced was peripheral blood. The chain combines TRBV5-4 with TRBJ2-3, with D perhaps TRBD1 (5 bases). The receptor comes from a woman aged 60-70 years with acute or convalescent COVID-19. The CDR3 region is CASSLGGTDTQYF. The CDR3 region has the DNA TGTGCCAGCAGCTTGGGGGGCACGGATACGCAGTATTTT.